Following are 32 T cell receptor beta chains from one sample sequenced in a study of blood T cell repertoires in COVID-19. The method was immunoSEQ multiplex PCR; TCRdb's version includes in-frame clones alone and lacks a portion of them. Seen here are a few hundred thousand clones, over 85% observed once, and the top ten hold over 1.5%. The sequenced sample consisted of peripheral blood. The receptors were sampled from a woman between 25 and 40 years old with COVID-19, enrolled during active disease.

This clone was observed once. The same CDR3 also results from other DNA sequences found in this sample. The chain couples TRBV7-2 to TRBJ2-7; D perhaps matches TRBD1 (6 bases). In germline, CDR1 is SGHTA, CDR2 FQGNSA. The CDR3 loop spans 14 amino acids. V dropped 3 bases and J dropped 1 base, with 10 bases sitting between them. CDR3 region: CASSLGTGSYEQYF. The CDR3 DNA reads as TGTGCCAGCAGCTTGGGAACAGGGTCCTACGAGCAGTACTTC.

This chain uses TRBV5-1 with TRBJ1-1; D perhaps matches TRBD1 (5 bases). V lost 4 bases, J lost 3 bases, and 7 bases lay in between. Germline V CDR1 and CDR2: SGHRS, YFSETQ. The CDR3 sequence is 12 residues long. The CDR3 coding sequence is TGCGCCAGCAGCCCAGGGTACACTGAAGCTTTCTTT. It codes for CASSPGYTEAFF.

The J gene is TRBJ1-5, the V gene TRBV15; D not certain. This CDR3 contains 15 residues. V lost 5 bases, J lost 3 bases, and 14 bases lay in between. The germline V gene has CDR1 LNHNV and CDR2 YYDKDF (reference sequence). The CDR3 protein is CATSLRGGNNQPQHF. The CDR3 DNA is TGTGCCACCAGCCTGAGAGGAGGGAACAATCAGCCCCAGCATTTT.

V and J are TRBV5-1 and TRBJ1-1; D is perhaps TRBD1 (5 bases). V was pared by 0 bases and J by 5 bases, with 11 bases between. From germline, CDR1 is SGHRS and CDR2 YFSETQ. This CDR3 contains 14 residues. The CDR3 protein is CASSLEGKGTEAFF. CDR3 nucleotides: TGCGCCAGCAGCTTGGAGGGTAAGGGGACTGAAGCTTTCTTT.

This chain connects TRBV19 to TRBJ2-6; 7 bases align to TRBD1. V gave up 7 bases and J gave up 0 bases; unmatched junction bases: 12. The germline gives CDR1 LNHDA, CDR2 SQIVND (reference sequence). The CDR3 has 18 residues. CDR3 residues: CASTTSGQGVSGANVLTF. CDR3 nucleotide sequence: TGTGCCAGTACCACATCTGGCCAGGGGGTCTCTGGGGCCAACGTCCTGACTTTC.

The gene calls are TRBV20-1 and TRBJ1-1; D unclear. Trimming stripped 7 bases from V and 0 bases from J, with 18 bases between. The CDR3 contains 15 residues. The germline V gene has CDR1 DFQATT and CDR2 SNEGSKA (reference sequence). Here the CDR3 reads CSVSVERIMNTEAFF. CDR3 coding DNA: TGCAGTGTTAGTGTGGAGCGTATCATGAACACTGAAGCTTTCTTT.

V usage is TRBV6-4 and J usage is TRBJ1-2, with TRBD1 matching over 8 bases. The germline V gene has CDR1 MRHNA and CDR2 SNTAGT. This CDR3 has 14 residues. The ends lost 7 bases at V and 5 bases at J; junction bases unmatched: 9. The CDR3 nucleotides are TGTGCCAGCATTACGACAGGGGAGAGTTATGGCTACACCTTC. Residues: CASITTGESYGYTF.

The chain is built from TRBV5-1 and TRBJ2-7; D may be TRBD1 (6 bases). The CDR3 contains 15 residues. V was pared by 4 bases and J by 1 base, with 15 bases between. The V gene's germline CDR1 is SGHRS and CDR2 YFSETQ. The CDR3 DNA is TGCGCCAGCAGCCCCCTTGGGGGCCAATCCTACGAGCAGTACTTC. Translation gives CASSPLGGQSYEQYF.

The gene calls are TRBV4-3 and TRBJ1-2, with 9 bases fitting TRBD1. The CDR3 is made up of 15 amino acids. In germline, CDR1 is LGHNA, CDR2 YSLEER. Losses at the gene ends were 2 bases for V and 4 bases for J; bases not matched to a gene: 5. CDR3 bases: TGCGCCAGCAGCCAACCAGGGACAGGGTTCTATGGCTACACCTTC. Its translation is CASSQPGTGFYGYTF.

Concerning this clone itself: Distinct nucleotide sequences in the sample also encode this CDR3. This chain joins TRBV19 and TRBJ1-1, with unresolved D. The CDR3 spans 12 residues. The germline CDR1 and CDR2 sequences are LNHDA and SQIVND (reference sequence). Trimming took off 6 bases at V and 1 base at J, with 6 bases between the two ends. The DNA for the CDR3 is TGTGCCAGTAGAACTGGGAACACTGAAGCTTTCTTT. It is translated as CASRTGNTEAFF.

In this sample, this clone turned up once. The chain couples TRBV4-3 to TRBJ1-1; maybe TRBD1 (6 bases). V lost 8 bases and J 0 bases, leaving 10 bases between the germline ends. CDR3 length: 13 residues. Germline V gene lookup returns CDR1 LGHNA and CDR2 YSLEER. The DNA of the CDR3 is TGCGCCAGCTCCGGGACACTGAACACTGAAGCTTTCTTT. As protein: CASSGTLNTEAFF.

V and J are TRBV2 and TRBJ1-6, with TRBD1 matching over 7 bases. This CDR3 has 14 residues. Germline-derived CDR1 and CDR2 are SNHLY and FYNNEI. The J segment lost 10 bases and the V segment lost 6 bases, leaving 9 bases of the junction unmatched. The CDR3 reads CASRTGTDGSPLHF. The CDR3 DNA reads as TGTGCCAGCAGAACCGGGACAGACGGATCACCCCTCCACTTT.

The chain has TRBV10-3 and TRBJ1-1; weak D call: TRBD1 (6 bases). Germline CDR1 reads ENHRY; CDR2 reads SYGVKD. This CDR3 has 13 residues. Trimming took 6 bases from V and 4 from J, leaving 12 bases between them. In nucleotides, the CDR3 is TGTGCCATCAGAGGACAGTTGAGCACTGAAGCTTTCTTT. Translating it yields CAIRGQLSTEAFF.

The J gene is TRBJ2-7, the V gene TRBV5-1; D is possibly TRBD2 (6 bases). The germline gives CDR1 SGHRS, CDR2 YFSETQ. The CDR3 covers 15 residues. Trimming removed 0 bases from V and 6 bases from J, with 16 bases in between. CDR3 sequence reads: CASSLGSGPGGEQYV. The CDR3 nucleotides are TGCGCCAGCAGCTTGGGGTCGGGACCCGGGGGCGAGCAGTACGTC.

The chain joins TRBV10-2 to TRBJ2-7, with D possibly TRBD2 on 7 matching bases. The CDR3 extends over 16 amino acids. Germline CDR1 is WSHSY and CDR2 is SAAADI. V lost 4 bases to trimming and J lost 7 bases, with 23 bases between them. The CDR3, as DNA: TGCGCCAGCAGTGCCCTTCCGGAGGGGGGGGTTTGGGAGCAGTACGTC. Protein product: CASSALPEGGVWEQYV.

V gene TRBV5-5 combines with J gene TRBJ1-4; 11 bases agree with TRBD1. This CDR3 has 15 residues. The germline V gene encodes CDR1 SGHKS and CDR2 YYEKEE (reference sequence). V was clipped by 2 bases and J by 12 bases; unmatched bases: 9. The CDR3 spells CASSLTGTGGVELFF. The CDR3 nucleotides are TGTGCCAGCAGCTTAACCGGGACAGGGGGGGTGGAACTGTTTTTT.

J is TRBJ2-1 and V is TRBV9; D may be TRBD2 (5 bases). Deletions cut 4 bases from V and 7 bases from J, with 12 bases between. CDR1 is SGDLS, CDR2 YYNGEE, per germline. The CDR3 totals 13 residues. The CDR3 region is CASSSSPGNEQFF. Written as DNA, the CDR3 is TGTGCCAGCAGCTCAAGCCCGGGGAATGAGCAGTTCTTC.

The chain is built from TRBV7-6 and TRBJ2-2, with D hard to call. Germline assignment: CDR1 SGHVS and CDR2 FNYEAQ. The CDR3 runs 14 residues. The V end was cut by 0 bases, the J end by 4 bases, with 6 bases between. The CDR3 nucleotides read TGTGCCAGCAGCTTAGCCGGAGCCACCGGGGAGCTGTTTTTT. It codes for CASSLAGATGELFF.

The chain has TRBV19 and TRBJ2-5, with D perhaps TRBD2 (6 bases). V gave up 3 bases and J gave up 6 bases, with 11 bases separating them. Looked up from germline, CDR1 is LNHDA and CDR2 is SQIVND (reference sequence). This CDR3 is built from 13 residues. CDR3 protein: CASSITSTKTQYF. The CDR3 nucleotides are TGTGCCAGTAGTATTACTAGCACGAAGACCCAGTACTTC. Combining the CDR3 with reference TRBV19 and TRBJ2-5 gives the whole variable domain DGGITQSPKYLFRKEGQNVTLSCEQNLNHDAMYWYRQDPGQGLRLIYYSQIVNDFQKGDIAEGYSVSREKKESFPLTVTSAQKNPTAFYLCASSITSTKTQYFGPGTRLLVL.

The chain recombines TRBV6-4 with TRBJ1-1; no clear D gene. Trimming took 11 bases from V and 10 from J, leaving 17 bases between them. Germline loops: CDR1 MRHNA, CDR2 SNTAGT. The CDR3 totals 11 residues. This CDR3 is CAGDGILGAFF. CDR3 in DNA: TGTGCCGGAGACGGGATTCTAGGAGCTTTCTTT.

V gene TRBV6-5 combines with J gene TRBJ1-1, with no clear D. V lost 7 bases and J lost 0, with 9 bases in between. The CDR3 runs 13 residues. Germline V gene data show CDR1 as MNHEY and CDR2 as SVGAGI. The CDR3 loop is CASKLSLNTEAFF. The CDR3 nucleotides are TGTGCCAGCAAGTTGAGCCTGAACACTGAAGCTTTCTTT.

The rearrangement joins TRBV6-6 to TRBJ2-1, with 7 positions matching TRBD2. The length of the CDR3 is 15 residues. Unmatched junction bases numbered 7, after V lost 1 base and J lost 7 bases. Germline V CDR1 and CDR2: MNHNY, SVGAGI (reference sequence). The CDR3 spells CASSYFTGGGNEQFF. CDR3 DNA sequence: TGTGCCAGCAGTTACTTTACGGGGGGTGGAAATGAGCAGTTCTTC.

The chain is built from TRBV9 and TRBJ2-5, with a tentative D call TRBD2 (5 bases). This CDR3 comprises 15 residues. Between the trimmed V and J ends, which lost 0 bases and 3 bases, there was a span of 12 bases. Looked up from germline, CDR1 is SGDLS and CDR2 is YYNGEE. This CDR3 is CASSVAGYSKETQYF. Here the CDR3 DNA reads TGTGCCAGCAGCGTAGCGGGGTACTCAAAAGAGACCCAGTACTTC.

Remarks on this clone: Other DNA sequences of this sample code for an identical CDR3. The V and J genes are TRBV7-2 and TRBJ1-2, with a possible D match to TRBD1 (6 bases). The CDR3 consists of 17 residues. V gave up 5 bases and J gave up 5 bases, with 24 bases separating them. Germline values: CDR1 SGHTA, CDR2 FQGNSA. In nucleotides, the CDR3 is TGTGCCAGCAGCATTAGGGGTGGGAGCAGGGGAGGGTATGGCTACACCTTC. Encoded protein: CASSIRGGSRGGYGYTF.

The chain links TRBV2 to TRBJ1-1; D uncertain. Germline loops: CDR1 SNHLY, CDR2 FYNNEI. CDR3 length: 13 amino acids. V was shortened by 6 bases and J by 5 bases, with 13 bases between the two germline ends. CDR3 in amino acids: CASRKEGSTEAFF. In DNA form, the CDR3 reads TGTGCCAGCAGGAAGGAGGGTTCGACTGAAGCTTTCTTT.

J is TRBJ1-1 and V is TRBV29-1, with D unresolved. Trimming left V 6 bases short and J 2 bases short, with 16 bases between. The CDR3 runs 14 residues. Germline V CDR1 and CDR2: SQVTM, ANQGSEA. CDR3 region: CSVLRLSVNTEAFF. CDR3 in DNA: TGCAGCGTATTACGTCTCAGCGTAAACACTGAAGCTTTCTTT.

The chain links TRBV18 to TRBJ2-5; TRBD1 agrees at 7 bases. Germline V gene lookup returns CDR1 KGHSH and CDR2 LQKENI. The J segment lost 4 bases and the V segment lost 4 bases, leaving 6 bases of the junction unmatched. This CDR3 comprises 14 residues. The CDR3 DNA reads TGTGCCAGCTCACATAGACAGGGTGGAGAGACCCAGTACTTC. It codes for CASSHRQGGETQYF.

The rearrangement joins TRBV5-1 to TRBJ2-5; 9 bases are a match to TRBD1. The germline V gene has CDR1 SGHRS and CDR2 YFSETQ. V was pared by 7 bases and J by 3 bases, with 4 bases of the junction left unmatched. This CDR3 is built from 13 residues. CDR3 sequence: CASGTGSEETQYF. The CDR3 nucleotides are TGCGCCAGCGGGACAGGGTCGGAAGAGACCCAGTACTTC.

The chain employs TRBV5-6 and TRBJ1-1; a weak D match, TRBD1 (6 bases). The CDR3 length is 13 residues. Germline CDR1 reads SGHDT; CDR2 reads YYEEEE. Trimming removed 4 bases from V and 4 bases from J, with 11 bases in between. The CDR3 is CASSPIQGTEAFF. In DNA, the CDR3 is TGTGCCAGCAGCCCGATACAGGGCACTGAAGCTTTCTTT.

The J gene is TRBJ2-1, the V gene TRBV19, with D possibly TRBD2 on 7 matching bases. V lost 1 base, J lost 6 bases, and 13 bases lay in between. CDR3 length equals 15 residues. Germline loops: CDR1 LNHDA, CDR2 SQIVND (reference sequence). DNA of the CDR3: TGTGCCAGTAGTATAGGACCGGGGGGCCCCAATGAGCAGTTCTTC. The encoded protein is CASSIGPGGPNEQFF.

This chain links TRBV7-2 with TRBJ1-4, with 8 bases that match TRBD1. Germline assignment: CDR1 SGHTA and CDR2 FQGNSA. The CDR3 has 15 residues. V lost 0 bases, J lost 8 bases, and 5 bases stayed unmatched. In DNA form, the CDR3 reads TGTGCCAGCAGCTTAGCCACAGGGGGGAGGGAAAAACTGTTTTTT. It codes for CASSLATGGREKLFF.

This clone has more than one count but fewer than ten. V usage is TRBV4-3 and J usage is TRBJ1-2, with a possible D match to TRBD1 (5 bases). The CDR3 runs 16 residues. Trimming removed 1 base from V and 2 bases from J, with 14 bases in between. Germline CDR1 reads LGHNA; CDR2 reads YSLEER. The CDR3 sequence: CASSQATATANYGYTF. CDR3 DNA: TGCGCCAGCAGCCAAGCTACCGCGACAGCCAACTATGGCTACACCTTC.